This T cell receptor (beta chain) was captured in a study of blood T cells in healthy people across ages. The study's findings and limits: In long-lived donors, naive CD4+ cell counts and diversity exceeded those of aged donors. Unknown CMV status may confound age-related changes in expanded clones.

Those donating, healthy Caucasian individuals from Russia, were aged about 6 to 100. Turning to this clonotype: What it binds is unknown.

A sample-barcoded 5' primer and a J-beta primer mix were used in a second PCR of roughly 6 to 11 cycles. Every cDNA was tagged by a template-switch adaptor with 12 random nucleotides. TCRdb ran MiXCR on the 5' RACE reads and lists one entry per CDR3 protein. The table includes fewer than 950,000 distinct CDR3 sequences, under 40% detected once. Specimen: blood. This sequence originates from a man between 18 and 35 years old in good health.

This CDR3 is CSARALDQGGNQPQHF. The CDR3 DNA reads as TGCAGTGCTAGAGCCCTAGACCAGGGGGGCAATCAGCCCCAGCATTTT. The chain carries TRBV20-1 and TRBJ1-5; the match to TRBD1 covers 7 bases. Germline CDR1 DFQATT, CDR2 SNEGSKA (reference sequence). This CDR3 has 16 amino acids. Trimming cost V 1 base and J 2 bases; bases outside gene matches: 8.